This T cell receptor (beta chain) stems from a study of T cell responses to AZD1222 COVID-19 vaccine. Points from the study as a whole: Nearly half of spike-specific TCRs reportedly target unmutated variant regions.

CDR1 and CDR2 (germline): MDHEN, SYDVKM. This CDR3 region has 14 residues. Between the trimmed V and J ends, which lost 6 bases and 1 base, there was a span of 13 bases. TCRdb keeps only in-frame clones here, not all; method: immunoSEQ multiplex PCR. The profile shows about 83,000 clones, more than 75% of them singletons. This clone was detected only once. Its antigen is not known. The clonotype comes from an adult in good health. Sequenced here: peripheral blood, sampled on day 0 of MenACWY control vaccination. The chain uses TRBV28 and TRBJ2-7; the D gene could be TRBD1 or TRBD2 (6 bases each). CDR3 residues: CASRTTGRSYEQYF. CDR3 coding DNA: TGTGCCAGCAGAACTACAGGGAGGTCCTACGAGCAGTACTTC.